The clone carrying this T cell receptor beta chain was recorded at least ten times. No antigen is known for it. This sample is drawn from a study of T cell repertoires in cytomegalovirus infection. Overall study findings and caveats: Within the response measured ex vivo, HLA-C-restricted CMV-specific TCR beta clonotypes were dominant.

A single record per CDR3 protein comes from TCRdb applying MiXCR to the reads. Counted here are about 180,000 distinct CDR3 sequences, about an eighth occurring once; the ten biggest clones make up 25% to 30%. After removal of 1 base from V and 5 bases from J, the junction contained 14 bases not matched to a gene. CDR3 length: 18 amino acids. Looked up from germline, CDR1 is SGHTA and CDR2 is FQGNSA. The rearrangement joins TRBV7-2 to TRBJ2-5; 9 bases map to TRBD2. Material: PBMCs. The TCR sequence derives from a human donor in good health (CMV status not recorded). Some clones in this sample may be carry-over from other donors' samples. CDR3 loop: CASSLDKSLSGRRETQYF. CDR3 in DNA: TGTGCCAGCAGCTTAGATAAAAGTCTTAGCGGGAGACGCGAGACCCAGTACTTC.